This T cell receptor beta chain was identified during a study of blood T cell repertoires in COVID-19 (TCRdb year 2020). Regarding the study in general: Collaborator samples came from the United States, Italy and Spain and covered acute and convalescent phases of COVID-19. The prospective study material was composed of cDNA or gDNA derived from T cells, B-cell-depleted T cells, or PBMCs. Deeply sampled blood TCRbeta repertoires from subjects exposed to, actively infected with, or recovered from COVID-19 were included in the dataset. The repertoires were made available in a free public database intended to serve as a resource for research on the immune response to SARS-CoV-2. Samples were obtained from the ongoing ImmuneRACE study (first 160 participants) and from about 1,300 subjects provided by 6 global collaborators. The sample metadata nearly always contained a de-identified subject ID, COVID-19 status, age in years and sex. Where available, HLA class I and class II types were obtained from metadata supplied by the sample provider rather than from assay-based typing. Broader findings and caveats from the paper: The amount of clinical and demographic metadata varied by source and participant and was provided uncurated.

This clone was recorded only once. Its antigen is not yet known. No per-base quality is available; no much larger clone lies one base away. The germline V gene specifies SGHAT as CDR1 and FQNNGV as CDR2. The CDR3 goes from the cysteine to the phenylalanine over 18 residues. Solely the CDR3 DNA is kept, with 54 bases framed from the first base. Trimming takes 1 base from V and 1 base from J, and the germline ends sit 19 bases apart. Participants in the prospective study were enrolled through a virtual design, were aged about 18 to 90 years, and lived in roughly 24 United States geographic areas. In the prospective study, cohorts were assigned on the basis of participant-reported clinical history obtained from a screening survey and a study questionnaire. In the prospective study, mobile phlebotomists collected whole blood, serum and a nasopharyngeal or oropharyngeal swab from each participant. Additional blood draws and questionnaires over an approximately 2-month period could optionally be provided by prospective study participants. Before DNA extraction, blood samples from the prospective study were shipped at room temperature or frozen.

The immunoSEQ Assay, a bias-controlled multiplex PCR, was used to amplify TCRbeta CDR3 regions from genomic DNA. The original pipeline was this. Nucleated cell counts per sample were estimated from amplification of reference gene primers within the assay. Sequence reads were collapsed and filtered to measure the absolute abundance of every unique TCRbeta CDR3 rearrangement. For each sample, productive Simpson clonality was calculated as the square root of Simpson's diversity index across productive rearrangements. In TCRdb, the immuneACCESS table is reduced to in-frame sequences with V and J assigned. These tables do not hold every clone; where another copy was compared, an unresolved V gene accounts for under half, and the others remain unexplained. V, J and clone size reflect that table, while D and trimming were determined from the DNA. The sample has 300,000 to 400,000 clones on record, roughly 90% of them singletons. The top ten clonotypes cover approximately 1% of the sample.

The source is a woman aged 25 to 39 with acute COVID-19. The sample was PBMCs or T cells enriched from blood (not recorded which). The receptor chain draws on TRBV11-2 and TRBJ1-2; the D gene cannot be named for sure. The CDR3 protein sequence reads: CASSLVIPDSRDNYGYTF. The bases read TGTGCCAGCAGCTTAGTAATCCCCGATTCCCGGGATAACTATGGCTACACCTTC.